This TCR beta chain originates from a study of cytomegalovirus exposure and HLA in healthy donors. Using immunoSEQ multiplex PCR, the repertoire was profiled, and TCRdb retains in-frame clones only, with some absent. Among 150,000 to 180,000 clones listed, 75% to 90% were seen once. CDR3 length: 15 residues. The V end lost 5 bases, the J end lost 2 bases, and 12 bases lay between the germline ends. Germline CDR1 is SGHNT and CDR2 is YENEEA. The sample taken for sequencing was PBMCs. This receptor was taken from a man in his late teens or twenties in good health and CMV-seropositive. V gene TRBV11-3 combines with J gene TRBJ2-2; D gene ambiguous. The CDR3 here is CASSKPRGNTGELFF. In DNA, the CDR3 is TGTGCCAGCAGCAAGCCACGAGGCAACACCGGGGAGCTGTTTTTT. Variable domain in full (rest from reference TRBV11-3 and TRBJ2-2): EAGVVQSPRYKIIEKKQPVAFWCNPISGHNTLYWYLQNLGQGPELLIRYENEEAVDDSQLPKDRFSAERLKGVDSTLKIQPAELGDSAVYLCASSKPRGNTGELFFGEGSRLTVL.